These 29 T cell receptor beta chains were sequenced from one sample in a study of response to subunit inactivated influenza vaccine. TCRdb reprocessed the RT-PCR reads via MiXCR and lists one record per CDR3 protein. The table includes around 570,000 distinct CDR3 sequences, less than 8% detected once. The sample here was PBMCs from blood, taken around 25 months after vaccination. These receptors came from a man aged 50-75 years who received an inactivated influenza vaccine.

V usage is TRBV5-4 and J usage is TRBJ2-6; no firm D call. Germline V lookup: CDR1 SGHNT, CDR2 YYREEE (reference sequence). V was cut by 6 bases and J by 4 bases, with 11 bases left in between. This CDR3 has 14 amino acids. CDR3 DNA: TGTGCCAGCACCATGTCCTGGGGGGCCAACGTCCTGACTTTC. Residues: CASTMSWGANVLTF.

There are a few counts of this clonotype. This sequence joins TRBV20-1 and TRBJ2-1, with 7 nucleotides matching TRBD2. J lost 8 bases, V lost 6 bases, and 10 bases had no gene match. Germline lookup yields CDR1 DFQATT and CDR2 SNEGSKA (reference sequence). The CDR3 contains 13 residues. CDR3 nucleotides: TGCAGTGCGAGCGGGCGGGGGACCGATGAGCAGTTCTTC. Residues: CSASGRGTDEQFF.

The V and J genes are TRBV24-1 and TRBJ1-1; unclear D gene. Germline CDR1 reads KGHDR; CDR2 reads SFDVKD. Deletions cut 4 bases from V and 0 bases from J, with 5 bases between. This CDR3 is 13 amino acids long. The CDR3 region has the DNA TGTGCCACCAGTGACAGCTTGAACACTGAAGCTTTCTTT. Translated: CATSDSLNTEAFF.

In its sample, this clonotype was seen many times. The CDR3 loop reads CASSSNYNEQFF. Here the CDR3 DNA reads TGTGCCAGCAGCTCGAACTACAATGAGCAGTTCTTC. This chain uses TRBV12-3 or TRBV12-4 with TRBJ2-1; D remains ambiguous. The CDR3 totals 12 residues. V gave up 6 bases and J gave up 3 bases, with 6 bases separating them.

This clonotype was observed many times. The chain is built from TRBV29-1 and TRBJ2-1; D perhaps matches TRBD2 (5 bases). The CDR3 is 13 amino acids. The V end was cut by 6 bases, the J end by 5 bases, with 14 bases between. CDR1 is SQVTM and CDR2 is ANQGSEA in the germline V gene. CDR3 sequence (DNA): TGCAGCGTAAGGGAGTCCTACGACAATGAGCAGTTCTTC. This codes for CSVRESYDNEQFF.

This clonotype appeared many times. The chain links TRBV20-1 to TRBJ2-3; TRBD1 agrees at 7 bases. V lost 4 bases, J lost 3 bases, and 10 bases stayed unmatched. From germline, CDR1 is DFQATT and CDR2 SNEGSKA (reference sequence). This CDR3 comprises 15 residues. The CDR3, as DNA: TGCAGTGCTACGAACAACAGGGGTTGGACAGATACGCAGTATTTT. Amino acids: CSATNNRGWTDTQYF.

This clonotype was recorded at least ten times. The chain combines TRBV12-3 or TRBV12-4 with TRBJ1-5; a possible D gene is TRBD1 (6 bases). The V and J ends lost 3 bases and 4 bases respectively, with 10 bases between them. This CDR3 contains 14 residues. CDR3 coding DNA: TGTGCCAGCAGTTTCAAAGGGGGAAATCAGCCCCAGCATTTT. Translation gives CASSFKGGNQPQHF.

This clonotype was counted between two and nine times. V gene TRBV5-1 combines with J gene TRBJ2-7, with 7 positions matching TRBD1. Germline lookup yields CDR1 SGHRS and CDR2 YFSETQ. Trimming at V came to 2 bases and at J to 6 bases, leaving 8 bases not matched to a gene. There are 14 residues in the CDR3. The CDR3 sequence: CASSFSKGAGEQYF. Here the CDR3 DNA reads TGCGCCAGCAGCTTCTCTAAGGGGGCTGGCGAGCAGTACTTC.

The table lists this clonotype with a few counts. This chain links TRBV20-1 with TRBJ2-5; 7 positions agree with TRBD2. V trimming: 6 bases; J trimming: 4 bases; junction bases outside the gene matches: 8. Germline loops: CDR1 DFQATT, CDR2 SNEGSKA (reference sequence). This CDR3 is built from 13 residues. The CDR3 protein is CSAPGLVRETQYF. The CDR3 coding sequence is TGCAGTGCCCCAGGACTAGTTCGAGAGACCCAGTACTTC.

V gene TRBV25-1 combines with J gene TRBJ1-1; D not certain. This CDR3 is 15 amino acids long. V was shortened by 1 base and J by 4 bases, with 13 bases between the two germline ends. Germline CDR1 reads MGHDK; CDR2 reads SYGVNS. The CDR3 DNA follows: TGTGCCAGCAGTGAATCCTACAACTCGGGCACTGAAGCTTTCTTT. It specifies CASSESYNSGTEAFF.

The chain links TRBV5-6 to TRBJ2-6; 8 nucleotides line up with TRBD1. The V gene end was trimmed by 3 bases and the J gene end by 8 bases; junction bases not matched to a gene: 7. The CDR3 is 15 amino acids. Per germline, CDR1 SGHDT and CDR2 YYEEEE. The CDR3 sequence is CASSYQGARSNVLTF. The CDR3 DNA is TGTGCCAGCAGCTACCAGGGGGCCCGGTCCAACGTCCTGACTTTC. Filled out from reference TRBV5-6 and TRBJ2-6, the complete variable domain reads DAGVTQSPTHLIKTRGQQVTLRCSPKSGHDTVSWYQQALGQGPQFIFQYYEEEERQRGNFPDRFSGHQFPNYSSELNVNALLLGDSALYLCASSYQGARSNVLTFGAGSRLTVL.

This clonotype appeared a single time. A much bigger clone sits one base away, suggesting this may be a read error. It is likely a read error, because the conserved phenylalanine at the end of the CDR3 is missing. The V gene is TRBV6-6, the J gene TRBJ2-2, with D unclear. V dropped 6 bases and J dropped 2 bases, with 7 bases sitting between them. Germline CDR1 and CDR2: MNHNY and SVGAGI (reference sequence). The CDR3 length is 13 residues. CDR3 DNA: TGTGCCAGCAGCACAATTAACACCGGGGAGCTGTTTTTA. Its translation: CASSTINTGELFL.

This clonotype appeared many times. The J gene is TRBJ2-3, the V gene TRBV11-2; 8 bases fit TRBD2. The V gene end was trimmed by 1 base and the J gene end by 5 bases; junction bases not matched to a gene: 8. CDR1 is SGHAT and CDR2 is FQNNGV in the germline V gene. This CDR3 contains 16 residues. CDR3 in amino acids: CASSLGLWTSLDTQYF. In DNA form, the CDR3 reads TGTGCCAGCAGCTTAGGCCTGTGGACTAGCTTAGATACGCAGTATTTT.

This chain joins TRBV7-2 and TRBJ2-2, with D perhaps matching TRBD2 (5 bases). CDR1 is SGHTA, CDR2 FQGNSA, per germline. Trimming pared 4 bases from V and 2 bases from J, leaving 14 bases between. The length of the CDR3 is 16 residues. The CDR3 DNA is TGTGCCAGCAGCTACCAGCCCGGGAAAAACACCGGGGAGCTGTTTTTT. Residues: CASSYQPGKNTGELFF.

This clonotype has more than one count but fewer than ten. The CDR3 sequence is CATSERGNSPLHF. The DNA of the CDR3 is TGTGCCACCAGTGAAAGGGGCAATTCACCCCTCCACTTT. V is TRBV24-1 and J is TRBJ1-6; D is perhaps TRBD1 (5 bases). V gave up 4 bases and J gave up 7 bases, with 7 bases separating them. This CDR3 contains 13 residues. The V gene's germline CDR1 is KGHDR and CDR2 SFDVKD.

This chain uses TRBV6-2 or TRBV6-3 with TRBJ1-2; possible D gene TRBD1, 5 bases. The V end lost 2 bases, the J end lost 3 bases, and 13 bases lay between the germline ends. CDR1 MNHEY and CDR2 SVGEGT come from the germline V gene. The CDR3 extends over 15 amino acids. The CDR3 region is CASSYVGGTDYGYTF. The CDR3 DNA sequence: TGTGCCAGCAGTTACGTGGGGGGGACGGACTATGGCTACACCTTC.

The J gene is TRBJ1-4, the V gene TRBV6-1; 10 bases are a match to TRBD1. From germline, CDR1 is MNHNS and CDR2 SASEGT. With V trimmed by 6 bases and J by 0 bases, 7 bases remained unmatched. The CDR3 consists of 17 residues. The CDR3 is CASSLTGGEATNEKLFF. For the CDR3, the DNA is TGTGCCAGCAGCCTGACAGGGGGCGAGGCAACTAATGAAAAACTGTTTTTT.

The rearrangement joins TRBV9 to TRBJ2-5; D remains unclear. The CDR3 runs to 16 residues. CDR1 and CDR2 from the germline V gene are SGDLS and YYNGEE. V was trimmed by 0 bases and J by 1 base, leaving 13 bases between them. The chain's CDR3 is CASSVAPAVSQETQYF. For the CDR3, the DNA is TGTGCCAGCAGCGTAGCCCCGGCGGTAAGCCAAGAGACCCAGTACTTC.

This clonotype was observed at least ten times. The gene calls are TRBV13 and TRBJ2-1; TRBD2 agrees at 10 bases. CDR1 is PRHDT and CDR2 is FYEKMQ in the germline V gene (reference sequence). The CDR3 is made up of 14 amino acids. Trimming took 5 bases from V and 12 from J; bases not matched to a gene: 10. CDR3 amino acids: CASSATSGAARQFF. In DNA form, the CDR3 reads TGTGCCAGCAGCGCTACTAGCGGGGCCGCCCGGCAGTTCTTC.

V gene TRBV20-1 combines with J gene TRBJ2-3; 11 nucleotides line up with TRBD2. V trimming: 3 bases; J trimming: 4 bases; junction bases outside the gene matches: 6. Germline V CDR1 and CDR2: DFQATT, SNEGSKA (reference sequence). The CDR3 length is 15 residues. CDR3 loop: CSARIMGLAADTQYF. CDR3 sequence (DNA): TGCAGTGCTAGGATCATGGGACTAGCGGCAGATACGCAGTATTTT.

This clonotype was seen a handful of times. CDR3 bases: TGTGCCAGCAGCCAGGCCCACGGACTAGGAGACTATGGCTACACCTTC. Its protein product is CASSQAHGLGDYGYTF. The chain couples TRBV4-2 to TRBJ1-2; D unclear. CDR1 and CDR2 from the germline V gene are LGHNA and YNFKEQ. CDR3 length equals 16 residues. The V end lost 3 bases, the J end lost 3 bases, and 17 bases lay between the germline ends.

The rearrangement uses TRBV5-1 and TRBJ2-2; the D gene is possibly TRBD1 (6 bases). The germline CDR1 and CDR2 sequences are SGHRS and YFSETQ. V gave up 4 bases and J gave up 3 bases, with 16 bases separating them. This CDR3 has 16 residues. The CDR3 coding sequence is TGCGCCAGCAGCCCGACAGGACCCCCTCACACCGGGGAGCTGTTTTTT. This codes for CASSPTGPPHTGELFF.

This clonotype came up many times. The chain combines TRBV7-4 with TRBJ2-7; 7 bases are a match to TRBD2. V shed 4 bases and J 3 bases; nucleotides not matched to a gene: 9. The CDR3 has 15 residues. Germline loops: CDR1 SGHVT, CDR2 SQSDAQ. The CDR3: CASSSLRLADYEQYF. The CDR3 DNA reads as TGTGCCAGCAGCTCCCTTCGGCTAGCGGACTACGAGCAGTACTTC.

As DNA, the CDR3 is TGCAGTGCTCAACTTACAGGGCTGGACACTGAAGCTTTCTTT. Amino acids: CSAQLTGLDTEAFF. This sequence joins TRBV20-1 and TRBJ1-1; the D gene is possibly TRBD1 (6 bases). The length of the CDR3 is 14 residues. The germline CDR1 and CDR2 sequences are DFQATT and SNEGSKA (reference sequence). With 5 bases removed from V and 3 bases from J, the gap between germline ends came to 16 bases.

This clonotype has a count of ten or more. The DNA for the CDR3 is TGTGCCATCAGTGAGTCAATAACTAATGAGCAGTTCTTC. It specifies CAISESITNEQFF. V gene TRBV10-3 combines with J gene TRBJ2-1; D unclear. The ends were cut back, 0 bases at V and 7 bases at J, with 7 bases in the middle. The V gene's germline CDR1 is ENHRY and CDR2 SYGVKD. The CDR3 spans 13 residues.

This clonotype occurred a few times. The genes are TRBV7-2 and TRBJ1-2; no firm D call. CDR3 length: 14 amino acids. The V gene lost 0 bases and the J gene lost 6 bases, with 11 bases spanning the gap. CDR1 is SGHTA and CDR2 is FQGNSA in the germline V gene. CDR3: CASSLAGREHGYTF. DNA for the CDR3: TGTGCCAGCAGCTTAGCTGGGAGGGAACATGGCTACACCTTC.

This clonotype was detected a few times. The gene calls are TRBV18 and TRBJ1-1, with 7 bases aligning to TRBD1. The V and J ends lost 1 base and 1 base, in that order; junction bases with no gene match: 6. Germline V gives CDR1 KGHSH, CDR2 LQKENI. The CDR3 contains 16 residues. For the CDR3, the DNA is TGTGCCAGCTCACCACTAACAGGGGCTGGGAACACTGAAGCTTTCTTT. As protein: CASSPLTGAGNTEAFF.

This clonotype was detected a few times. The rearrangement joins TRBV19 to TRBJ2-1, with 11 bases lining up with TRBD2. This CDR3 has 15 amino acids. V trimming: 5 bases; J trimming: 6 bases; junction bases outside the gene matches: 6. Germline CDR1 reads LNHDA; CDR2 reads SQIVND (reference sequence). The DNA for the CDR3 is TGTGCCAGTAGTCAGGGGACTAGCGGTTTCAATGAGCAGTTCTTC. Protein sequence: CASSQGTSGFNEQFF.

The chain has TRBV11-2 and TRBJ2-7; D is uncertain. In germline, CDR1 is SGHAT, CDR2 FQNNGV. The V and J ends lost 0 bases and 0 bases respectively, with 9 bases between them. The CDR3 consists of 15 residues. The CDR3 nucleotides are TGTGCCAGCAGCTTAGAGCATGTCAGCTCCTACGAGCAGTACTTC. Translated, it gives CASSLEHVSSYEQYF.